This T cell receptor beta chain was recovered during a study of post-analysis software for immune sequencing data. For the study at large: Progressive-relapsing, secondary progressive and relapsing-remitting multiple sclerosis were among the disease courses included.

Germline loops: CDR1 MDHEN, CDR2 SYDVKM. This CDR3 spans 13 amino acids. Trimming cost V 8 bases and J 8 bases, with 15 bases left between them. Whole-study results and caveats: Four to six TRBV segments, including TRBV5-6, TRBV5-1 and TRBV20-1, were more frequent in patients than controls. Significantly decreased normalized Chao1 diversity was recorded for multiple sclerosis patients relative to controls.

As for this clonotype: Its specificity is unknown.

Researchers reported that TCR beta cDNA libraries carried unique molecular identifiers. Out of roughly 1 to 11 million T cells, a few hundred thousand cDNA molecules were generated. TCRdb reprocessed the PCR reads with MiXCR, giving one entry per CDR3 protein. The sample yields about 770,000 distinct CDR3 sequences, around 46% seen once. The sequence was obtained from a girl aged 5 to 17 with multiple sclerosis. The chain uses TRBV28 and TRBJ1-4; a possible D gene is TRBD1 (5 bases). Material: blood. The CDR3 DNA is TGTGCCAGCGGTTCCGGGGCTGGGGAAAAACTGTTTTTT. Translation gives CASGSGAGEKLFF.